This note documents a single TCR beta chain sequence. This clone was found once. The antigen this receptor binds is unknown. No base quality information exists; no much larger clone differs at one position. The germline V and J ends show losses of 4 bases and 0 bases respectively, and no gene match explains 9 bases of the junction. CDR1 and CDR2 (SGHRS, YFSETQ) derive from the germline V gene. From the cysteine up to the phenylalanine, the CDR3 has a length of 18 residues. The entry retains the CDR3 DNA only, 54 bases that are in frame from base 1. These data come from a study of CD4 T cells in relation to SARS-CoV-2 and coronaviruses (dated by TCRdb to the early 2020s). With respect to the entire study: A median age of about 39 years, with a range of 21 to 72 years, was recorded for the full convalescent cohort of around twelve patients. Among the approximately twelve convalescent patients, 8 males and 4 females were included, and two of the subjects were Hispanic. Using patient-derived lymphoblastoid cell lines, the shared crossreactive spike epitopes were mapped to their HLA restriction. At the level of individual TCR clonotypes, the study measured memory CD4+ T cell crossreactivity between SARS-CoV-2 spike protein and common cold coronavirus spike proteins. The Adaptive Biotechnologies TCR-sequencing kit was used to sequence samples from three pre-COVID donors and the naive versus memory experiments, whereas other data were Illumina-based. A different, Illumina-based TCR-beta assay was used to sequence expansion assays from other donors in the study.

DNA from uncultured naive and memory CD4+ T cells underwent immunoSEQ TCR-beta sequencing at deep resolution. The study's processing was this. Preprocessing removed nonproductive sequences and CDR3s not starting with C, not ending with F or W, or shorter than 7 amino acids. Cultured and uncultured naive and memory CD4+ repertoires were searched for previously identified spike- and CEF-reactive CDR3s. After three terminal residues were trimmed from each end, CDR3 homology was quantified as pairwise Levenshtein distance using the stringdist R package. The table was pulled from immuneACCESS by TCRdb, which kept in-frame rearrangements only. Such tables lose some clones; where checked, under half of the loss comes from unresolved V genes, and the rest has no known cause. That table supplies the V and J calls and clone size; D and trimming were determined from the DNA. The sample profile shows about 56,000 clones; about 90% of them were found once. About 0.36% of the sample lies in the top ten.

Here is what the overall study found, with its caveats: Since the crossreactivity analysis centred on spike protein, crossreactivity against other viral proteins was not assessed. Around two thirds of donors had memory CD4+ clonotypes that crossrecognized SARS-CoV-2 and at least one common cold coronavirus spike. Small numbers of patients and of tested TCRs were a limitation of the study. Crossreactive clones showed significantly weaker SARS-CoV-2-driven expansion than monoreactive clones, consistent with antigenic imprinting. Because no donor provided both pre-pandemic and post-infection samples, tracing the source of pre-existing responses was limited. Naive versus memory sequencing indicated the assay detects memory recall responses rather than primary responses primed during culture.

To separate naive from memory CD4+ T cells, cryopreserved PBMCs first underwent CD4 enrichment and then EasySep naive CD4+ T cell enrichment. Ficoll-Paque PLUS gradient centrifugation was used to isolate PBMCs from leukapheresis product or whole blood. PBMCs were either used fresh in the expansion assay or cryopreserved at -140 degrees C. The QIAamp Micro DNA Kit was used to extract genomic DNA from the CD4+ T cells. The sequenced material came from naive CD4+ T cells from PBMCs. The cell subset or site label on this specimen signifies: naive CD4+ T cells isolated by negative enrichment. In this chain, TRBV5-1 is recombined with TRBJ2-3; 12 nucleotides in the junction match TRBD2. This sequence originates from an adult with COVID-19. The CDR3 here reads CASSLGTSGLASTDTQYF. The nucleotides are TGCGCCAGCAGCCTCGGGACTAGCGGGTTAGCGAGCACAGATACGCAGTATTTT.